Shown below are 19 T cell receptor beta chains from a single sample sequenced in a study of T-cell memory formation after mild COVID-19. One entry per CDR3 protein results from TCRdb running MiXCR on the 5' RACE reads. The data contain around 110,000 distinct CDR3 sequences, 17% of them singletons. Sequenced sample: PBMCs or a T cell subset sorted from them (not recorded which). These receptors originate from an adult woman who had mild COVID-19 (a few samples of this study predate the infection). Cell type and time point are not known.

CDR3 coding DNA: TGTGCCAGCAGTTTAAGGTGGGAGGATCCTCAAGAGACCCAGTACTTC. Amino acid sequence: CASSLRWEDPQETQYF. This rearrangement joins TRBV12-3 or TRBV12-4 to TRBJ2-5; possible D gene TRBD2, 6 bases. The CDR3 spans 16 residues. The V gene lost 2 bases and the J gene lost 2 bases, with 15 bases spanning the gap.

This clonotype came up once. The J gene is TRBJ2-2, the V gene TRBV6-4, with D hard to call. CDR1 is MRHNA, CDR2 SNTAGT, per germline. V lost 6 bases, J lost 1 base, and 12 bases lay in between. This CDR3 comprises 15 residues. The CDR3 protein is CASRADPENTGELFF. The CDR3, as DNA: TGTGCCAGCAGAGCCGACCCAGAGAACACCGGGGAGCTGTTTTTT.

The genes are TRBV7-9 and TRBJ1-1; the D gene is possibly TRBD1 (6 bases). Germline lookup yields CDR1 SEHNR and CDR2 FQNEAQ (reference sequence). The CDR3 extends over 12 amino acids. With 5 bases removed from V and 7 bases from J, the gap between germline ends came to 11 bases. CDR3 nucleotides: TGTGCCAGCAGCCTCCGGGACATTGAAGCTTTCTTT. It translates to CASSLRDIEAFF.

This clonotype was picked up a small number of times. This rearrangement joins TRBV6-2 or TRBV6-3 to TRBJ2-5; D call uncertain. Trimming left V 6 bases short and J 3 bases short, with 14 bases between. The CDR3 extends over 14 amino acids. CDR1 is MNHEY and CDR2 is SVGEGT in the germline V gene. The CDR3 here is CASSPEDLEETQYF. The CDR3 DNA reads as TGTGCCAGCAGCCCCGAGGACCTTGAAGAGACCCAGTACTTC.

The chain has TRBV20-1 and TRBJ2-3, with 9 bases fitting TRBD2. The CDR3 length is 17 residues. V was clipped by 5 bases and J by 1 base; unmatched bases: 13. The V gene's germline CDR1 is DFQATT and CDR2 SNEGSKA (reference sequence). The CDR3 region is CSAGRGDSGGGTDTQYF. The DNA for the CDR3 is TGCAGTGCTGGAAGGGGAGATAGCGGGGGAGGCACAGATACGCAGTATTTT.

There are many counts of this clonotype. V is TRBV7-8 and J is TRBJ1-2; 10 nucleotides align to TRBD1. Germline values: CDR1 SGHVS, CDR2 FQNEAQ. Trimming removed 3 bases from V and 5 bases from J; junction bases left unmatched: 3. The CDR3 has 14 residues. CDR3 DNA sequence: TGTGCCAGCAGCTTGGGACAGGGGAATTATGGCTACACCTTC. Translation: CASSLGQGNYGYTF.

This clonotype was counted between two and nine times. J is TRBJ1-1 and V is TRBV7-9; unclear D gene. The CDR3 has 12 residues. Germline V gene sequence: CDR1 SEHNR, CDR2 FQNEAQ (reference sequence). Trimming removed 4 bases at V and 6 bases at J, with 9 bases between. The CDR3 protein is CASSSNSAEAFF. The CDR3 DNA is TGTGCCAGCAGCTCTAACTCGGCTGAAGCTTTCTTT.

This clonotype was counted a few times. The V gene is TRBV9, the J gene TRBJ1-1; 8 positions agree with TRBD1. Germline assignment: CDR1 SGDLS and CDR2 YYNGEE. The CDR3 contains 14 residues. The junction had 7 bases not matched to a gene; V was cut back by 4 bases and J by 5 bases. The CDR3 region is CASSPSTGETEAFF. CDR3 in DNA: TGTGCCAGCAGCCCATCGACAGGGGAGACTGAAGCTTTCTTT.

V is TRBV7-9 and J is TRBJ2-7; no firm D call. V was cut by 1 base and J by 4 bases, with 11 bases left in between. The CDR3 extends over 14 amino acids. The germline V gene has CDR1 SEHNR and CDR2 FQNEAQ (reference sequence). CDR3 nucleotides: TGTGCCAGCAGCTTAGTCTCGTCCCGATACGAGCAGTACTTC. Its protein is CASSLVSSRYEQYF.

This clonotype was counted a few times. The chain is built from TRBV4-1 and TRBJ1-5; the match to TRBD1 covers 7 bases. Germline loops: CDR1 MGHRA, CDR2 YSYEKL. Trimming took 5 bases from V and 3 from J; bases not matched to a gene: 4. The CDR3 sequence is 14 residues long. The chain's CDR3 is CASSFRGDNQPQHF. CDR3 nucleotides: TGCGCCAGCAGCTTCAGGGGGGACAATCAGCCCCAGCATTTT.

CDR3 DNA: TGTGCCAGCAGCTCAGACAGGGTATCAGGGGCCAACGTCCTGACTTTC. Translating gives CASSSDRVSGANVLTF. V usage is TRBV11-2 and J usage is TRBJ2-6, with 7 positions matching TRBD1. The CDR3 runs 16 residues. The V segment lost 4 bases and the J segment 4 bases; nucleotides outside the gene matches: 7. CDR1 is SGHAT, CDR2 FQNNGV, per germline.

This clonotype turned up a few times. J is TRBJ2-5 and V is TRBV7-9; D not certain. CDR1 is SEHNR, CDR2 FQNEAQ, per germline (reference sequence). Deletions cut 6 bases from V and 5 bases from J, with 13 bases between. The CDR3 totals 13 residues. The CDR3 DNA reads as TGTGCCAGCAGACCTCCCGAGAGGGAGACCCAGTACTTC. Residues: CASRPPERETQYF.

In this sample, this clonotype turned up many times. This sequence joins TRBV5-6 and TRBJ1-1; D unresolved. V was shortened by 4 bases and J by 4 bases, with 5 bases between the two germline ends. CDR1 is SGHDT, CDR2 YYEEEE, per germline. CDR3 size: 11 residues. CDR3 in DNA: TGTGCCAGCAGCCTTAGCACTGAAGCTTTCTTT. Translation: CASSLSTEAFF.

This clonotype was counted ten times or more. The chain uses TRBV5-1 and TRBJ2-3; 7 bases agree with TRBD2. V lost 5 bases, J lost 1 base, and 4 bases stayed unmatched. Germline CDR1 SGHRS, CDR2 YFSETQ. This CDR3 has 14 amino acids. The CDR3 nucleotides are TGCGCCAGCAGTCCCAGCGGGGGCACAGATACGCAGTATTTT. Encoded protein: CASSPSGGTDTQYF. The full variable domain, in which reference TRBV5-1 and TRBJ2-3 provide the parts outside the CDR3, is KAGVTQTPRYLIKTRGQQVTLSCSPISGHRSVSWYQQTPGQGLQFLFEYFSETQRNKGNFPGRFSGRQFSNSRSEMNVSTLELGDSALYLCASSPSGGTDTQYFGPGTRLTVL.

This chain joins TRBV6-5 and TRBJ1-2, with a possible D match to TRBD1 (5 bases). The CDR3 is 16 residues long. Germline V gene sequence: CDR1 MNHEY, CDR2 SVGAGI. Trimming removed 0 bases from V and 3 bases from J, with 14 bases in between. The CDR3 here is CASSYSRDRGYYGYTF. The CDR3 DNA reads as TGTGCCAGCAGTTACTCGAGAGATAGGGGTTACTATGGCTACACCTTC.

In its sample, this clonotype was seen a few times. V usage is TRBV4-2 and J usage is TRBJ1-1, with D possibly TRBD1 on 5 matching bases. Germline V gives CDR1 LGHNA, CDR2 YNFKEQ. The CDR3 covers 18 residues. Trimming stripped 0 bases from V and 1 base from J, with 18 bases between. The CDR3 DNA sequence: TGTGCCAGCAGCCAAGAGCCCGGGTACTCGAGGGGGAACACTGAAGCTTTCTTT. Amino acid sequence: CASSQEPGYSRGNTEAFF.

The chain combines TRBV19 with TRBJ2-6, with 7 bases fitting TRBD2. The J segment lost 0 bases and the V segment lost 11 bases, leaving 7 bases of the junction unmatched. Germline V lookup: CDR1 LNHDA, CDR2 SQIVND (reference sequence). CDR3 length: 15 amino acids. For the CDR3, the DNA is TGTGCCTCGGGGGAGGGAAGCTCTGGGGCCAACGTCCTGACTTTC. This gives the protein CASGEGSSGANVLTF.

In its sample, this clonotype was seen a few times. This chain links TRBV20-1 with TRBJ1-2, with TRBD1 as a possible D gene (5 bases). CDR1 and CDR2 (germline): DFQATT, SNEGSKA (reference sequence). Deletions cut 6 bases from V and 3 bases from J, with 11 bases between. CDR3 length: 12 residues. This CDR3 reads CSARAGDYGYTF. The CDR3 DNA is TGCAGTGCCAGGGCCGGGGACTATGGCTACACCTTC.

V and J are TRBV2 and TRBJ1-5; D is uncertain. CDR1 and CDR2 (germline): SNHLY, FYNNEI. Trimming shortened V by 3 bases and J by 6 bases, and 6 bases separated the two germline ends. There are 12 residues in the CDR3. The DNA of the CDR3 is TGTGCCAGCAGTGATTCGGTTCAGCCCCAGCATTTT. Amino acid sequence: CASSDSVQPQHF.